The 26 T cell receptor beta chains reported below all come from one sample, sequenced in a study of vaccination and CD4 T cells after COVID-19. The antigens these receptors bind are not known. Sequenced with the Oncomine TCR Beta short-read assay was DNA taken from cultured CD4+ T cells. TCRdb re-called the PCR reads with MiXCR, one entry per CDR3 protein. The repertoire has about 12,000 distinct CDR3 sequences, around half of them found once; the top ten carry about 30%. Regarding treatment: roughly 11-day PBMC culture with coronavirus spike peptide pools or control peptides (ViraFEST assay). The sequenced sample was CD4+ T cells from blood, cultured in vitro. These receptor sequences come from a human donor who had recovered from COVID-19.

This clonotype has more than one count but fewer than ten. The chain recombines TRBV20-1 with TRBJ2-2; perhaps TRBD2 as D (5 bases). The CDR3 has 14 residues. Trimming cost V 0 bases and J 5 bases, with 10 bases left between them. Germline assignment: CDR1 DFQATT and CDR2 SNEGSKA (reference sequence). CDR3 coding DNA: TGCAGTGCTAGAGATCGGGGAGATACCGGGGAGCTGTTTTTT. Translating it yields CSARDRGDTGELFF.

The chain couples TRBV24-1 to TRBJ2-3, with D possibly being TRBD2 (7 bases). This CDR3 is 16 amino acids long. Trimming took off 6 bases at V and 5 bases at J, with 20 bases between the two ends. The germline CDR1 and CDR2 sequences are KGHDR and SFDVKD. CDR3 DNA: TGTGCCACCAGTAAGGCTAAAGTGCGGGGGCAAGATACGCAGTATTTT. This translates into CATSKAKVRGQDTQYF.

The V call is TRBV7-9, the J call TRBJ1-2, with D maybe TRBD1 (6 bases). The V end was cut by 6 bases, the J end by 2 bases, with 13 bases between. The CDR3 runs 14 residues. CDR1 and CDR2 (germline): SEHNR, FQNEAQ (reference sequence). CDR3 nucleotides: TGTGCCAGCAGTCGCCGGGACATGAACTATGGCTACACCTTC. Amino acid sequence: CASSRRDMNYGYTF.

The rearrangement links TRBV10-2 to TRBJ2-2; the D gene is possibly TRBD2 (6 bases). Trimming took 7 bases from V and 1 from J, leaving 10 bases between them. The CDR3 spans 14 residues. Germline V gene data show CDR1 as WSHSY and CDR2 as SAAADI. The CDR3 nucleotides are TGCGCCAGCAAGAGACTAGTGAACACCGGGGAGCTGTTTTTT. Protein: CASKRLVNTGELFF.

The chain is built from TRBV7-9 and TRBJ1-2; a weak D match, TRBD1 (5 bases). CDR1 and CDR2 from the germline V gene are SEHNR and FQNEAQ (reference sequence). Trimming took 3 bases from V and 7 from J, leaving 15 bases between them. This CDR3 has 14 residues. The chain's CDR3 is CASSLEQGVGGYTF. The CDR3 DNA sequence: TGTGCCAGCAGCTTGGAGCAGGGAGTTGGTGGCTACACCTTC.

This clonotype was detected a few times. The rearrangement uses TRBV6-5 and TRBJ1-3; maybe TRBD1 (5 bases). Trimming stripped 2 bases from V and 0 bases from J, with 11 bases between. Looked up from germline, CDR1 is MNHEY and CDR2 is SVGAGI. The CDR3 spans 16 residues. The CDR3 protein is CASSYGGGSSGNTIYF. Here the CDR3 DNA reads TGTGCCAGCAGTTACGGGGGGGGGAGCTCTGGAAACACCATATATTTT.

This clonotype was detected only a few times. The rearrangement uses TRBV19 and TRBJ1-5, with D perhaps TRBD1 (6 bases). The V end lost 7 bases, the J end lost 2 bases, and 15 bases lay between the germline ends. Germline CDR1 is LNHDA and CDR2 is SQIVND (reference sequence). This CDR3 is 15 amino acids long. The CDR3 loop reads CASTDTGAGNQPQHF. CDR3 sequence (DNA): TGTGCCAGTACCGACACGGGGGCGGGCAATCAGCCCCAGCATTTT.

The V and J genes are TRBV11-2 and TRBJ2-3; the match to TRBD2 covers 10 bases. Germline V gene lookup returns CDR1 SGHAT and CDR2 FQNNGV. The CDR3 is made up of 17 amino acids. V was clipped by 5 bases and J by 4 bases; unmatched bases: 12. The CDR3 protein is CASSAYSSGGRADTQYF. In DNA form, the CDR3 reads TGTGCCAGCAGCGCCTACTCTAGCGGGGGTAGGGCAGATACGCAGTATTTT.

This clonotype showed up just a few times. The V gene is TRBV21-1, the J gene TRBJ2-3; TRBD1, the D gene given by the table, was not confirmed from the DNA. TRBV21-1 represents a pseudogene. The CDR3 extends over 17 amino acids. Here the CDR3 DNA reads TGTGCCAGCAGCAAAGCTGGGACAGGGGTCGTAGCAGATACGCAGTATTTT. Its translation: CASSKAGTGVVADTQYF.

For this clonotype: Germline and junction disagree at one end, which may indicate a read error. This chain connects TRBV6-1 to TRBJ1-2; 7 bases map to TRBD1. The CDR3 sequence is 13 residues long. CDR1 MNHNS and CDR2 SASEGT come from the germline V gene. In nucleotides, the CDR3 is TGTGCCAGTAGAAGGGGACTCTTTGACAGGGAATACTTC. Protein: CASRRGLFDREYF.

This clonotype was seen a few times. The chain links TRBV2 to TRBJ1-5, with D possibly matching TRBD1 (6 bases). The CDR3 length is 13 residues. In germline, CDR1 is SNHLY, CDR2 FYNNEI. V shed 7 bases and J shed 4 bases, with 11 bases lying between them. The CDR3 spells CASMNRVNQPQHF. DNA of the CDR3: TGTGCCAGCATGAACAGGGTAAATCAGCCCCAGCATTTT. The whole variable domain, filled in from reference TRBV2 and TRBJ1-5, reads EPEVTQTPSHQVTQMGQEVILRCVPISNHLYFYWYRQILGQKVEFLVSFYNNEISEKSEIFDDQFSVERPDGSNFTLKIRSTKLEDSAMYFCASMNRVNQPQHFGDGTRLSIL.

This clonotype ranks as medium-sized. V is TRBV30 and J is TRBJ2-7, with D maybe TRBD2 (6 bases). The V and J ends lost 3 bases and 5 bases respectively, with 17 bases between them. The CDR3 is made up of 14 amino acids. Germline V CDR1 and CDR2: GTSNPN, SVGIG (reference sequence). CDR3: CAWRGGTHRNEQYF. Here the CDR3 DNA reads TGTGCCTGGAGGGGAGGCACCCACCGGAACGAGCAGTACTTC. The variable domain in full, with the rest retrieved from reference TRBV30 and TRBJ2-7, is SQTIHQWPATLVQPVGSPLSLECTVEGTSNPNLYWYRQAAGRGLQLLFYSVGIGQISSEVPQNLSASRPQDRQFILSSKKLLLSDSGFYLCAWRGGTHRNEQYFGPGTRLTVT.

The chain has TRBV21-1 and TRBJ2-7; TRBD2, the table's D call, lacks a check against the DNA. TRBV21-1 counts as a pseudogene. The CDR3 is 18 amino acids. The CDR3 here is CASSNIPNGGLAGWEQYF. In nucleotides, the CDR3 is TGTGCCAGCAGCAATATTCCTAATGGTGGCCTAGCGGGGTGGGAGCAGTACTTC.

This clonotype has more than one count but fewer than ten. The rearrangement uses TRBV20-1 and TRBJ1-1, with unresolved D. V lost 4 bases and J lost 1, with 13 bases in between. In germline, CDR1 is DFQATT, CDR2 SNEGSKA (reference sequence). The CDR3 is 14 amino acids. CDR3 coding DNA: TGCAGTGCTAAACGGAGGGCAACGAACACTGAAGCTTTCTTT. Its translation is CSAKRRATNTEAFF.

V and J are TRBV4-2 and TRBJ2-2, with 8 bases identical to TRBD1. This CDR3 comprises 16 residues. Germline lookup yields CDR1 LGHNA and CDR2 YNFKEQ. V was pared by 3 bases and J by 6 bases, with 9 bases of the junction left unmatched. The DNA of the CDR3 is TGTGCCAGCAGCCATAGGGCTCCGGGACAGGCCGGGGAGCTGTTTTTT. Its protein is CASSHRAPGQAGELFF.

The chain recombines TRBV20-1 with TRBJ2-5; 11 nucleotides agree with TRBD2. The CDR3 length is 16 residues. J lost 9 bases, V lost 5 bases, and 17 bases had no gene match. Per the germline V gene, CDR1 is DFQATT and CDR2 is SNEGSKA (reference sequence). For the CDR3, the DNA is TGCAGTGCTCTGGCACTAGCGGGGGCCTCGGAGGTGGCCCAGTACTTC. This encodes CSALALAGASEVAQYF.

The genes are TRBV24-1 and TRBJ2-3; tentatively, D is TRBD2 (6 bases). The CDR3 is 15 residues long. Trimming removed 3 bases at V and 3 bases at J, with 12 bases between. Germline CDR1 KGHDR, CDR2 SFDVKD. CDR3 residues: CATSDTGGGTDTQYF. The DNA of the CDR3 is TGTGCCACCAGTGATACCGGGGGTGGTACAGATACGCAGTATTTT.

V and J are TRBV10-2 and TRBJ2-4; possible D gene TRBD2, 5 bases. CDR1 is WSHSY, CDR2 SAAADI, per germline. This CDR3 has 15 amino acids. V lost 5 bases, J lost 0 bases, and 11 bases lay in between. DNA for the CDR3: TGCGCCAGCAGTAGGACTTTTCTAGCCAAAAACATTCAGTACTTC. Its translation: CASSRTFLAKNIQYF.

The rearrangement joins TRBV14 to TRBJ1-2, with D unclear. The V and J ends lost 1 base and 5 bases respectively, with 8 bases between them. The CDR3 is made up of 13 amino acids. From germline, CDR1 is SGHDN and CDR2 FVKESK. CDR3 nucleotides: TGTGCCAGCAGCCAAGGTCGGCTATATGGCTACACCTTC. Translating gives CASSQGRLYGYTF.

This chain connects TRBV12-3 or TRBV12-4 to TRBJ2-3; D not certain. The CDR3 has 14 residues. V was cut by 7 bases and J by 1 base, with 12 bases left in between. CDR3 residues: CASNDRARTDTQYF. In DNA form, the CDR3 reads TGTGCCAGCAATGATCGGGCCCGCACAGATACGCAGTATTTT.

This chain joins TRBV2 and TRBJ1-3; D ambiguous. The germline V gene encodes CDR1 SNHLY and CDR2 FYNNEI. There are 15 residues in the CDR3. V was trimmed by 8 bases and J by 0 bases, leaving 14 bases between them. CDR3 nucleotides: TGTGCCAGCGAGAGGCAGGCGAGCTCTGGAAACACCATATATTTT. Translation: CASERQASSGNTIYF.

The V and J genes are TRBV27 and TRBJ1-5; D is uncertain. Germline V gene lookup returns CDR1 MNHEY and CDR2 SMNVEV (reference sequence). Trimming stripped 7 bases from V and 5 bases from J, with 18 bases between. This CDR3 contains 15 residues. The CDR3, as DNA: TGTGCCAGCAAAGCCTATGGGGAGCCCGATCAGCCCCAGCATTTT. Amino acids: CASKAYGEPDQPQHF.

V gene TRBV5-1 combines with J gene TRBJ2-2, with 10 positions matching TRBD1. From germline, CDR1 is SGHRS and CDR2 YFSETQ. The CDR3 has 15 amino acids. The trim removed 4 bases at V and 5 bases at J, leaving 5 bases unmatched. CDR3 region: CASSAGTGVTGELFF. Here the CDR3 DNA reads TGCGCCAGCAGCGCCGGGACAGGGGTAACCGGGGAGCTGTTTTTT. The variable domain in full, with the rest retrieved from reference TRBV5-1 and TRBJ2-2, is KAGVTQTPRYLIKTRGQQVTLSCSPISGHRSVSWYQQTPGQGLQFLFEYFSETQRNKGNFPGRFSGRQFSNSRSEMNVSTLELGDSALYLCASSAGTGVTGELFFGEGSRLTVL.

The chain carries TRBV19 and TRBJ2-5; the D gene could be TRBD1 or TRBD2 (6 bases each). This CDR3 is 13 amino acids long. Deletions cut 7 bases from V and 7 bases from J, with 16 bases between. Germline loops: CDR1 LNHDA, CDR2 SQIVND (reference sequence). For the CDR3, the DNA is TGTGCCAGTACCCCAGGGGAAGCGGGGACCCAGTACTTC. As protein: CASTPGEAGTQYF.

V and J are TRBV5-1 and TRBJ1-2; 8 bases are shared with TRBD1. Trimming cost V 5 bases and J 2 bases; bases outside gene matches: 8. The CDR3 is 15 residues long. Looked up from germline, CDR1 is SGHRS and CDR2 is YFSETQ. CDR3 in DNA: TGCGCCAGCAGTTTTGGCGGGACAGGCAACTATGGCTACACCTTC. Its protein product is CASSFGGTGNYGYTF.

This clonotype was found a few times. This rearrangement joins TRBV5-4 to TRBJ2-5; 8 positions agree with TRBD1. The V segment lost 2 bases and the J segment 0 bases; nucleotides outside the gene matches: 3. CDR1 and CDR2 (germline): SGHNT, YYREEE (reference sequence). The CDR3 length is 15 residues. In nucleotides, the CDR3 is TGTGCCAGCAGCTTTGGACAGGGCGACCAAGAGACCCAGTACTTC. It translates to CASSFGQGDQETQYF.